This is a list of T cell receptor beta chains from one sample in a study of blood T cell repertoires in COVID-19. Sequenced by immunoSEQ multiplex PCR; TCRdb stores in-frame clones only, minus some. The sample records fewer than 350,000 clones, roughly 87% being singletons. Sequences were obtained from PBMCs or T cells enriched from blood (not recorded which). The receptors shown here come from a woman aged 40 to 55 who had recovered from COVID-19. Each CDR3 is given with its conserved first and last residue. The D gene is left open where the match is weak. Clone sizes are given selectively: once, few, many, or a class where the clone is expanded.

V: TRBV7-8
D: TRBD2
J: TRBJ2-4
size: few
DNA: TGTGCCAGCAGCTTGTCATCATTGGGGGGGGGACGACAGGCCAAAAACATTCAGTACTTC
CDR3: CASSLSSLGGGRQAKNIQYF

V: TRBV7-2
D: -
J: TRBJ2-3
size: -
DNA: TGTGCCAGCAGCCGCCCGGTGGTAACTCACACAGATACGCAGTATTTT
CDR3: CASSRPVVTHTDTQYF

V: TRBV28
D: TRBD1
J: TRBJ2-7
size: once
DNA: TGTGCCGCGAGCGGCGGGGGACAGGGTCCCTACGAGCAGTACTTC
CDR3: CAASGGGQGPYEQYF

V: TRBV19
D: TRBD1
J: TRBJ2-7
size: -
DNA: TGTGCCAGTAGTATACCGGGACAGGCTACCTACGAGCAGTACTTC
CDR3: CASSIPGQATYEQYF

V: TRBV18
D: TRBD1
J: TRBJ1-2
size: -
DNA: TGTGCCAGCTCACCACCGGGAGACAGGGCAGGCTATGGCTACACCTTC
CDR3: CASSPPGDRAGYGYTF

V: TRBV30
D: TRBD1
J: TRBJ2-7
size: -
DNA: TGTGCCTGGAGTACGGCAGGGGGCAGGAACGAGCAGTACTTC
CDR3: CAWSTAGGRNEQYF

V: TRBV7-2
D: TRBD2
J: TRBJ2-2
size: -
DNA: TGTGCCAGCAGCTCCCCTGGGCTAGCGGGAGGTCGGAACACCGGGGAGCTGTTTTTT
CDR3: CASSSPGLAGGRNTGELFF

V: TRBV4-1
D: TRBD2
J: TRBJ2-1
size: -
DNA: TGCGCCAGCAGCCAAGAACGCTCCCTAGCGGGAGTCAATGAGCAGTTCTTC
CDR3: CASSQERSLAGVNEQFF

V: TRBV18
D: TRBD1
J: TRBJ1-1
size: -
DNA: TGTGCCAGCTCACCCGGACAGGGCGCGAACACTGAAGCTTTCTTT
CDR3: CASSPGQGANTEAFF

V: TRBV3-1/TRBV3-2
D: -
J: TRBJ1-1
size: -
DNA: TGTGCCAGCACTCAATTGCCGGGTCCGCAGACTGAAGCTTTCTTT
CDR3: CASTQLPGPQTEAFF

V: TRBV7-2
D: -
J: TRBJ2-2
size: -
DNA: TGTGCCAGCAGCTCCACCAGGGGCACCGGGGAGCTGTTTTTT
CDR3: CASSSTRGTGELFF

V: TRBV29-1
D: TRBD2
J: TRBJ2-1
size: -
DNA: TGCAGCGTTGACGGGGAGGGGCCGGGGAACTCCTACAATGAGCAGTTCTTC
CDR3: CSVDGEGPGNSYNEQFF

V: TRBV7-9
D: -
J: TRBJ1-4
size: -
DNA: TGTGCCAGCAGCCCCCAAGACAGTGCAACTAATGAAAAACTGTTTTTT
CDR3: CASSPQDSATNEKLFF

V: TRBV28
D: TRBD1
J: TRBJ2-7
size: -
DNA: TGTGCCAGCAGGCTCCTCTCGGAGGACAGGGAGTACTTC
CDR3: CASRLLSEDREYF

V: TRBV25-1
D: TRBD1
J: TRBJ1-2
size: -
DNA: TGTGCCAGCAGCAGGACAGGGGGAAATGGCTACACCTTC
CDR3: CASSRTGGNGYTF

V: TRBV29-1
D: TRBD2
J: TRBJ2-2
size: -
DNA: TGCAGCGCCAGGGGGACTAGCGGGGGACACACCGGGGAGCTGTTTTTT
CDR3: CSARGTSGGHTGELFF

V: TRBV9
D: TRBD1
J: TRBJ2-7
size: -
DNA: TGTGCCAGCAGCGTAAGTCCGGGACAGCACTACGAGCAGTACTTC
CDR3: CASSVSPGQHYEQYF

V: TRBV4-2
D: TRBD2
J: TRBJ2-7
size: -
DNA: TGTGCCAGCAGCCAAGATAGAGCGGGAGGGCCCGACGAGCAGTACTTC
CDR3: CASSQDRAGGPDEQYF

V: TRBV28
D: -
J: TRBJ2-7
size: few
DNA: TGTGCCAGCAATGGGGAGACCTACGAGCAGTACTTC
CDR3: CASNGETYEQYF

V: TRBV28
D: TRBD2
J: TRBJ2-1
size: -
DNA: TGTGCCAGCAGTTTATCGGGACTAGCGGATCACAATGAGCAGTTCTTC
CDR3: CASSLSGLADHNEQFF